Below, 23 T cell receptor beta chains from the same sample are listed, as sequenced in a study of T cells in Graves' hyperthyroidism and ophthalmopathy. TCR beta CDR3 sequences were amplified from RNA transcripts. The study used the HTBI primer set for a first-round RT-PCR of the TCR CDR3. TCRdb recomputed calls from the multiplex PCR reads with MiXCR, one row per CDR3 protein. The sample contains about 570,000 distinct CDR3 sequences, around 46% of which appear only once. The sequencing sample was made of peripheral blood or thyroid tissue (not recorded which). Receptors were obtained from an adult woman with Graves' disease, either hyperthyroidism or ophthalmopathy (not recorded which).

Comment on this clonotype: The junction departs from the called germline gene at one end, perhaps through a read error. The chain recombines TRBV10-3 with TRBJ1-5; the D gene is possibly TRBD1 (5 bases). Per the germline V gene, CDR1 is ENHRY and CDR2 is SYGVKD. The CDR3 loop spans 13 amino acids. CDR3 in amino acids: CAIGEEGSQPQHF. DNA of the CDR3: TGTGCCATCGGTGAGGAGGGGAGTCAGCCCCAGCATTTT.

The chain combines TRBV10-3 with TRBJ1-2; TRBD1 matches 7 bases. The germline V gene has CDR1 ENHRY and CDR2 SYGVKD. The CDR3 runs to 13 residues. With 9 bases clipped from V and 7 bases from J, the junction kept 11 bases outside the gene matches. CDR3 in amino acids: CAIANRGGFGYTF. The CDR3 DNA follows: TGTGCCATTGCCAACAGGGGAGGCTTTGGCTACACCTTC.

The chain carries TRBV24-1 and TRBJ2-3, with 7 bases that match TRBD1. This CDR3 has 12 amino acids. With V trimmed by 5 bases and J by 10 bases, 5 bases remained unmatched. CDR1 and CDR2 (germline): KGHDR, SFDVKD. CDR3 protein: CATSVTGASQYF. CDR3 nucleotide sequence: TGTGCCACCAGTGTCACAGGGGCATCGCAGTATTTT.

Notes on this clonotype: Being one base from a much bigger clone, this may be a read error. This chain connects TRBV6-1 to TRBJ1-6, with no clear D. The CDR3 runs 11 residues. CDR1 is MNHNS and CDR2 is SASEGT in the germline V gene. V lost 6 bases, J lost 14 bases, and 11 bases lay in between. CDR3 DNA: TGTGCCAGCAGGGCCGGTACCACCCTCCACTTT. Translation: CASRAGTTLHF.

This chain uses TRBV14 with TRBJ2-2; D remains unclear. Trimming removed 4 bases at V and 2 bases at J, with 14 bases between. The germline V gene encodes CDR1 SGHDN and CDR2 FVKESK. The CDR3 length is 16 residues. Here the CDR3 reads CASSPTLSGNTGELFF. CDR3 in DNA: TGTGCCAGCAGCCCGACCCTCTCTGGAAACACCGGGGAGCTGTTTTTT.

Here the CDR3 reads CASSSTASWVLTF. DNA for the CDR3: TGCGCCAGCAGCAGTACTGCCTCCTGGGTCCTGACTTTC. The V call is TRBV5-1, the J call TRBJ2-6; D unclear. Trimming took off 4 bases at V and 13 bases at J, with 15 bases between the two ends. The germline CDR1 and CDR2 sequences are SGHRS and YFSETQ. The CDR3 is 13 amino acids.

The V and J genes are TRBV7-9 and TRBJ1-2, with 9 bases matching TRBD1. Germline V gene lookup returns CDR1 SEHNR and CDR2 FQNEAQ (reference sequence). V shed 5 bases and J 9 bases; nucleotides not matched to a gene: 4. The length of the CDR3 is 12 residues. CDR3 loop: CASSTQGARYTF. The CDR3 DNA is TGTGCCAGCAGCACACAGGGGGCCCGCTACACCTTC.

The chain links TRBV4-2 to TRBJ2-6, with D possibly matching TRBD2 (5 bases). CDR1 is LGHNA, CDR2 YNFKEQ, per germline. The CDR3 sequence is 17 residues long. Trimming took 0 bases from V and 4 from J, leaving 13 bases between them. The CDR3 nucleotides are TGTGCCAGCAGCCAAGATAATGGTCGGGGAGGGGCCAACGTCCTGACTTTC. Its protein product is CASSQDNGRGGANVLTF.

The sample holds a few counts of this clonotype. The chain employs TRBV29-1 and TRBJ2-7; 11 bases are a match to TRBD1. V gave up 5 bases and J gave up 6 bases; unmatched junction bases: 15. From germline, CDR1 is SQVTM and CDR2 ANQGSEA. The CDR3 spans 16 residues. The CDR3 loop is CSVTGTGGRRVFEQYF. The CDR3 bases are TGCAGCGTTACCGGGACAGGGGGGCGGAGGGTATTCGAGCAGTACTTC.

This clonotype was observed a handful of times. The rearrangement links TRBV18 to TRBJ1-1; no reliable D call. V was pared by 3 bases and J by 3 bases, with 11 bases between. Germline V gene data show CDR1 as KGHSH and CDR2 as LQKENI. The CDR3 is 14 residues long. The CDR3 sequence: CASSPDAGYTEAFF. CDR3 DNA: TGTGCCAGCTCACCCGATGCGGGGTACACTGAAGCTTTCTTT.

This clonotype was seen many times. This chain links TRBV5-5 with TRBJ2-7; D may match TRBD1 or TRBD2 (5 bases each). The CDR3 totals 15 residues. Germline V gives CDR1 SGHKS, CDR2 YYEKEE (reference sequence). V was pared by 0 bases and J by 0 bases, with 10 bases between. CDR3 nucleotides: TGTGCCAGCAGCTTGGAGGGGACGAGCTCCTACGAGCAGTACTTC. Translated: CASSLEGTSSYEQYF. Looking up the rest from reference TRBV5-5 and TRBJ2-7 gives the full variable domain: DAGVTQSPTHLIKTRGQQVTLRCSPISGHKSVSWYQQVLGQGPQFIFQYYEKEERGRGNFPDRFSARQFPNYSSELNVNALLLGDSALYLCASSLEGTSSYEQYFGPGTRLTVT.

The chain employs TRBV7-3 and TRBJ2-5; 9 nucleotides match TRBD1. CDR3 length: 13 amino acids. The V gene end was trimmed by 5 bases and the J gene end by 9 bases; junction bases not matched to a gene: 7. CDR1 is SGHTA, CDR2 FQGTGA, per germline. DNA for the CDR3: TGTGCCAGCAGCGCGGACAGGGGTCAGCCCCAGTACTTC. Protein: CASSADRGQPQYF. Filled out from reference TRBV7-3 and TRBJ2-5, the complete variable domain reads GAGVSQTPSNKVTEKGKYVELRCDPISGHTALYWYRQSLGQGPEFLIYFQGTGAADDSGLPNDRFFAVRPEGSVSTLKIQRTERGDSAVYLCASSADRGQPQYFGPGTRLLVL.

The chain employs TRBV7-9 and TRBJ2-7, with 7 nucleotides matching TRBD1. The ends lost 5 bases at V and 3 bases at J; junction bases unmatched: 7. Per the germline V gene, CDR1 is SEHNR and CDR2 is FQNEAQ (reference sequence). This CDR3 region has 14 residues. The CDR3 loop reads CASSPGTDNYEQYF. Written as DNA, the CDR3 is TGTGCCAGCAGCCCCGGGACAGATAACTACGAGCAGTACTTC. The whole variable domain, filled in from reference TRBV7-9 and TRBJ2-7, reads DTGVSQNPRHKITKRGQNVTFRCDPISEHNRLYWYRQTLGQGPEFLTYFQNEAQLEKSRLLSDRFSAERPKGSFSTLEIQRTEQGDSAMYLCASSPGTDNYEQYFGPGTRLTVT.

The CDR3 sequence is CASSYEDRGNTIYF. The CDR3 region has the DNA TGTGCCAGCAGTTATGAGGACAGGGGAAACACCATATATTTT. The chain carries TRBV6-6 and TRBJ1-3; the match to TRBD1 covers 7 bases. The ends lost 3 bases at V and 4 bases at J; junction bases unmatched: 3. There are 14 residues in the CDR3. Germline values: CDR1 MNHNY, CDR2 SVGAGI (reference sequence).

This clonotype has at least ten counts. This sequence joins TRBV19 and TRBJ1-1; TRBD1 is a possible D gene (5 bases). The CDR3 has 14 residues. V was clipped by 6 bases and J by 11 bases, with 22 bases between them. Germline loops: CDR1 LNHDA, CDR2 SQIVND (reference sequence). The chain's CDR3 is CASSQELTVSSAFF. The CDR3, as DNA: TGTGCCAGTAGCCAGGAGCTGACAGTCTCTAGCGCTTTCTTT. Together with reference TRBV19 and TRBJ1-1, the CDR3 gives the full variable domain: DGGITQSPKYLFRKEGQNVTLSCEQNLNHDAMYWYRQDPGQGLRLIYYSQIVNDFQKGDIAEGYSVSREKKESFPLTVTSAQKNPTAFYLCASSQELTVSSAFFGQGTRLTVV.

V usage is TRBV25-1 and J usage is TRBJ2-1, with D unclear. Per the germline V gene, CDR1 is MGHDK and CDR2 is SYGVNS. V gave up 5 bases and J gave up 0 bases, with 8 bases separating them. This CDR3 has 14 residues. The chain's CDR3 is CASSHSSSYNEQFF. Here the CDR3 DNA reads TGTGCCAGCAGTCACTCGAGCTCCTACAATGAGCAGTTCTTC.

The chain links TRBV29-1 to TRBJ2-5; 7 bases line up with TRBD1. This CDR3 comprises 11 residues. Per the germline V gene, CDR1 is SQVTM and CDR2 is ANQGSEA. The V segment lost 6 bases and the J segment 7 bases; nucleotides outside the gene matches: 5. CDR3 in amino acids: CSVSGGVTQYF. CDR3 nucleotide sequence: TGCAGCGTCTCAGGGGGTGTGACCCAGTACTTC.

The rearrangement joins TRBV7-4 to TRBJ2-7; possibly TRBD1 or TRBD2 for D (5 bases each). Germline-derived CDR1 and CDR2 are SGHVT and SQSDAQ. Trimming shortened V by 5 bases and J by 6 bases, and 14 bases separated the two germline ends. This CDR3 has 13 residues. The CDR3 is CASSQLEGLEQYF. The CDR3, as DNA: TGTGCCAGCAGCCAACTAGAGGGGCTCGAGCAGTACTTC.

This sequence joins TRBV3-1 and TRBJ2-7, with 9 bases that match TRBD1. Germline values: CDR1 LGHDT, CDR2 YNNKEL (reference sequence). J was trimmed by 6 bases and V by 1 base; bases with no gene match: 4. This CDR3 has 14 amino acids. The CDR3 sequence: CASSQGDRVGEQYF. The CDR3 region has the DNA TGTGCCAGCAGCCAAGGGGACAGGGTGGGCGAGCAGTACTTC.

There are many counts of this clonotype. V gene TRBV20-1 combines with J gene TRBJ1-6; D is undetermined. The CDR3 length is 16 residues. Deletions cut 3 bases from V and 3 bases from J, with 15 bases between. The V gene's germline CDR1 is DFQATT and CDR2 SNEGSKA (reference sequence). In DNA, the CDR3 is TGCAGTGCTAGCGACTCCCCATGGGACTATAATTCACCCCTCCACTTT. It translates to CSASDSPWDYNSPLHF.

The chain joins TRBV9 to TRBJ2-7, with 7 bases fitting TRBD2. The end of the DNA aligns better with TRBJ2-1, so the J call may be wrong. CDR1 is SGDLS and CDR2 is YYNGEE in the germline V gene. The CDR3 has 16 residues. The CDR3 DNA is TGTGCCAGCAGCGTAGGGGCGGGAGCTAACTACAATGAGCAGTTCTTC. Protein sequence: CASSVGAGANYNEQFF.

Only a few counts were recorded for this clonotype. This chain links TRBV9 with TRBJ1-3; a weak D match, TRBD1 (6 bases). Germline lookup yields CDR1 SGDLS and CDR2 YYNGEE. Trimming pared 1 base from V and 2 bases from J, leaving 10 bases between. The CDR3 has 15 amino acids. For the CDR3, the DNA is TGTGCCAGCAGCGTAAGGGGGTGGACTGGAAACACCATATATTTT. Translating gives CASSVRGWTGNTIYF.

This clonotype was seen many times. The rearrangement uses TRBV2 and TRBJ1-1, with TRBD1 as a possible D gene (5 bases). Germline lookup yields CDR1 SNHLY and CDR2 FYNNEI. The CDR3 has 14 residues. The V end was cut by 11 bases, the J end by 0 bases, with 16 bases between. In nucleotides, the CDR3 is TGTGCCGGGAGGGGAGGGAACCTGAACACTGAAGCTTTCTTT. Translated, it gives CAGRGGNLNTEAFF.